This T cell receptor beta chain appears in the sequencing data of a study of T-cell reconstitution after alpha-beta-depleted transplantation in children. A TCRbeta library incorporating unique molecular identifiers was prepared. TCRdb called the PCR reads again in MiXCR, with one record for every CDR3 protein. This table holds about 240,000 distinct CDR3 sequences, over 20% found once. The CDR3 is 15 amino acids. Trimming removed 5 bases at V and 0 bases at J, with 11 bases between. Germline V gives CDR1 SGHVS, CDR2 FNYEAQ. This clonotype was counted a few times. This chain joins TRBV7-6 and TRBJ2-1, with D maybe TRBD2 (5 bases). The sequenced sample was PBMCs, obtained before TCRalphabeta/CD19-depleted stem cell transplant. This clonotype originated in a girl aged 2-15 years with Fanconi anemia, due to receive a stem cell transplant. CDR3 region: CASSQDYNSYNEQFF. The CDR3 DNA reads TGTGCCAGCAGCCAAGACTATAACTCCTACAATGAGCAGTTCTTC. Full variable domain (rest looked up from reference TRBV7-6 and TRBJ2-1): GAGVSQSPRYKVTKRGQDVALRCDPISGHVSLYWYRQALGQGPEFLTYFNYEAQQDKSGLPNDRFSAERPEGSISTLTIQRTEQRDSAMYRCASSQDYNSYNEQFFGPGTRLTVL.